Shown below are 19 T cell receptor beta chains from a single sample sequenced in a study of blood T cell repertoires in COVID-19. Sequencing was performed with immunoSEQ multiplex PCR; in TCRdb, only in-frame clones are kept and a portion is missing. Altogether 200,000 to 300,000 clones are present, around nine tenths being singletons, with the ten largest covering 2.6%. Sequencing input: PBMCs or T cells enriched from blood (not recorded which). The origin of the receptors is a woman between 18 and 30 years old who had recovered from COVID-19.

This rearrangement joins TRBV11-2 to TRBJ2-1; perhaps TRBD2 as D (6 bases). The CDR3 spans 15 residues. Germline V CDR1 and CDR2: SGHAT, FQNNGV. Trimming pared 0 bases from V and 5 bases from J, leaving 11 bases between. This CDR3 is CASSLDPGSNNEQFF. CDR3 nucleotides: TGTGCCAGCAGCTTAGATCCCGGGAGCAACAATGAGCAGTTCTTC.

CDR3 DNA: TGCGCCAGCAGCTCGGGACTAGCGGGGGGGCCCTCCTACAATGAGCAGTTCTTC. Its protein product is CASSSGLAGGPSYNEQFF. The chain combines TRBV5-1 with TRBJ2-1; 16 bases fit TRBD2. Trimming took 3 bases from V and 0 from J; bases not matched to a gene: 3. The germline gives CDR1 SGHRS, CDR2 YFSETQ. This CDR3 is built from 18 residues.

The V call is TRBV30, the J call TRBJ2-7; D ambiguous. The CDR3 sequence is 11 residues long. Germline V CDR1 and CDR2: GTSNPN, SVGIG (reference sequence). V shed 3 bases and J shed 3 bases, with 6 bases lying between them. CDR3 loop: CAWSNSYEQYF. The DNA for the CDR3 is TGTGCCTGGAGCAACAGCTACGAGCAGTACTTC. The variable domain in full, completed from reference TRBV30 and TRBJ2-7, reads SQTIHQWPATLVQPVGSPLSLECTVEGTSNPNLYWYRQAAGRGLQLLFYSVGIGQISSEVPQNLSASRPQDRQFILSSKKLLLSDSGFYLCAWSNSYEQYFGPGTRLTVT.

This chain uses TRBV5-4 with TRBJ2-7, with 10 bases fitting TRBD2. CDR1 SGHNT and CDR2 YYREEE come from the germline V gene (reference sequence). The V segment lost 2 bases and the J segment 0 bases; nucleotides outside the gene matches: 2. The CDR3 sequence is 15 residues long. CDR3 amino acids: CASSFLAGDSYEQYF. The CDR3 nucleotides are TGTGCCAGCAGCTTTCTAGCGGGGGACTCCTACGAGCAGTACTTC. Complete variable domain (other parts from reference TRBV5-4 and TRBJ2-7): ETGVTQSPTHLIKTRGQQVTLRCSSQSGHNTVSWYQQALGQGPQFIFQYYREEENGRGNFPPRFSGLQFPNYSSELNVNALELDDSALYLCASSFLAGDSYEQYFGPGTRLTVT.

This clone came up once. This chain joins TRBV30 and TRBJ2-1; 10 bases fit TRBD2. Trimming removed 1 base from V and 4 bases from J; junction bases left unmatched: 4. There are 15 residues in the CDR3. Germline CDR1 reads GTSNPN; CDR2 reads SVGIG (reference sequence). DNA of the CDR3: TGTGCCTGGAGTGGGGGACTAGCGAAGTACAATGAGCAGTTCTTC. This codes for CAWSGGLAKYNEQFF.

This clone was observed once. The rearrangement links TRBV4-1 to TRBJ1-2; unclear D gene. V was trimmed by 1 base and J by 7 bases, leaving 10 bases between them. CDR3 length: 13 residues. Germline CDR1 and CDR2: MGHRA and YSYEKL. The CDR3 bases are TGCGCCAGCAGCCAAGTGGCAGGAGGTGGCTACACCTTC. The encoded protein is CASSQVAGGGYTF.

This clone was counted between two and nine times. In nucleotides, the CDR3 is TGCGCCAGCAGCTTTAGACAGTCCCTGAACACTGAAGCTTTCTTT. Its translation is CASSFRQSLNTEAFF. The V call is TRBV5-1, the J call TRBJ1-1; TRBD1 might be the D (5 bases). The CDR3 consists of 15 residues. V was clipped by 2 bases and J by 0 bases, with 11 bases between them. Germline assignment: CDR1 SGHRS and CDR2 YFSETQ. Full variable domain (remainder filled in from reference TRBV5-1 and TRBJ1-1): KAGVTQTPRYLIKTRGQQVTLSCSPISGHRSVSWYQQTPGQGLQFLFEYFSETQRNKGNFPGRFSGRQFSNSRSEMNVSTLELGDSALYLCASSFRQSLNTEAFFGQGTRLTVV.

The rearrangement joins TRBV28 to TRBJ1-2; 7 bases map to TRBD1. Germline assignment: CDR1 MDHEN and CDR2 SYDVKM. CDR3 length equals 15 residues. The V and J ends lost 6 bases and 2 bases, in that order; junction bases with no gene match: 9. The CDR3 bases are TGTGCCAGCAGCCCGACAGGGTCGGTGAACTATGGCTACACCTTC. Protein sequence: CASSPTGSVNYGYTF.

The chain joins TRBV4-1 to TRBJ1-5, with unresolved D. Trimming stripped 1 base from V and 2 bases from J, with 9 bases between. CDR1 and CDR2 from the germline V gene are MGHRA and YSYEKL. The CDR3 runs to 15 residues. The CDR3 loop reads CASSQVVIGNQPQHF. In nucleotides, the CDR3 is TGCGCCAGCAGCCAAGTCGTAATAGGCAATCAGCCCCAGCATTTT.

The chain has TRBV30 and TRBJ2-5; TRBD2 matches at 10 bases. Germline V gene lookup returns CDR1 GTSNPN and CDR2 SVGIG (reference sequence). CDR3 length: 16 residues. The V segment lost 0 bases and the J segment 5 bases; nucleotides outside the gene matches: 9. This CDR3 is CAWSVLERGGPETQYF. The DNA for the CDR3 is TGTGCCTGGAGTGTACTCGAGCGGGGGGGCCCGGAGACCCAGTACTTC.

The chain combines TRBV30 with TRBJ1-3, with D unresolved. Germline CDR1 reads GTSNPN; CDR2 reads SVGIG (reference sequence). Trimming shortened V by 3 bases and J by 0 bases, and 9 bases separated the two germline ends. The CDR3 spans 14 residues. CDR3 protein: CAWRDEGSGNTIYF. Here the CDR3 DNA reads TGTGCCTGGAGGGACGAGGGCTCTGGAAACACCATATATTTT.

The gene calls are TRBV7-8 and TRBJ1-2, with 7 bases lining up with TRBD1. The CDR3 loop spans 16 amino acids. V lost 4 bases to trimming and J lost 6 bases; unmatched junction nucleotides: 14. Germline loops: CDR1 SGHVS, CDR2 FQNEAQ. The DNA for the CDR3 is TGTGCCAGCAGCTCTAGAACGGGACAGTGGTGGGATGGCTACACCTTC. Its protein product is CASSSRTGQWWDGYTF.

The chain carries TRBV5-6 and TRBJ1-1, with 7 bases matching TRBD1. The CDR3 loop spans 17 amino acids. The junction had 14 bases not matched to a gene; V was cut back by 2 bases and J by 4 bases. CDR1 is SGHDT and CDR2 is YYEEEE in the germline V gene. CDR3 coding DNA: TGTGCCAGCAGCTTCCCCGGGACAGTTCGTTCGGGCACTGAAGCTTTCTTT. It specifies CASSFPGTVRSGTEAFF.

The chain employs TRBV5-1 and TRBJ2-1; 7 bases are shared with TRBD2. Germline-derived CDR1 and CDR2 are SGHRS and YFSETQ. The CDR3 length is 16 residues. Unmatched junction bases numbered 7, after V lost 4 bases and J lost 0 bases. The CDR3 region is CASSATSTSSYNEQFF. The CDR3 DNA sequence: TGCGCCAGCAGCGCGACTAGCACGAGCTCCTACAATGAGCAGTTCTTC.

This clone was detected a few times. The chain combines TRBV7-9 with TRBJ1-1; 7 bases map to TRBD1. The germline V gene encodes CDR1 SEHNR and CDR2 FQNEAQ (reference sequence). There are 14 residues in the CDR3. V lost 3 bases, J lost 6 bases, and 7 bases stayed unmatched. The CDR3 DNA follows: TGTGCCAGCAGCTTTTCGACAGGGTCCTCTGAAGCTTTCTTT. Protein product: CASSFSTGSSEAFF. Full variable domain (remainder filled in from reference TRBV7-9 and TRBJ1-1): DTGVSQNPRHKITKRGQNVTFRCDPISEHNRLYWYRQTLGQGPEFLTYFQNEAQLEKSRLLSDRFSAERPKGSFSTLEIQRTEQGDSAMYLCASSFSTGSSEAFFGQGTRLTVV.

This clone is a singleton in its sample. The chain is built from TRBV30 and TRBJ2-5; tentative D call: TRBD2 (6 bases). Germline CDR1 is GTSNPN and CDR2 is SVGIG (reference sequence). The CDR3 contains 14 residues. Trimming removed 4 bases from V and 5 bases from J, with 17 bases in between. As DNA, the CDR3 is TGTGCCTGGACCGTAGGGAGCAGCGGGGAGACCCAGTACTTC. It is translated as CAWTVGSSGETQYF.

The chain has TRBV7-7 and TRBJ2-5; 9 nucleotides match TRBD1. J gave up 4 bases and V 1 base, and 4 bases lay outside the gene matches. The V gene's germline CDR1 is SSHAT and CDR2 FNYEAQ (reference sequence). The CDR3 has 15 residues. CDR3 DNA: TGTGCCAGCAGCTTAGGGGACAGGGCCCGAGAGACCCAGTACTTC. Amino acid sequence: CASSLGDRARETQYF.

The rearrangement links TRBV19 to TRBJ1-1; the D gene is possibly TRBD1 (5 bases). The CDR3 is made up of 14 amino acids. With 8 bases removed from V and 2 bases from J, the gap between germline ends came to 15 bases. Germline CDR1 is LNHDA and CDR2 is SQIVND (reference sequence). The CDR3 region has the DNA TGTGCCAGTTGGGGGGACCGGGAAAACACTGAAGCTTTCTTT. Residues: CASWGDRENTEAFF.

The chain has TRBV11-3 and TRBJ2-2; no clear D. The germline gives CDR1 SGHNT, CDR2 YENEEA. Trimming took 0 bases from V and 6 from J, leaving 8 bases between them. This CDR3 has 14 residues. CDR3 loop: CASSLDNSAGELFF. The CDR3 DNA sequence: TGTGCCAGCAGCTTAGATAATAGTGCCGGGGAGCTGTTTTTT.